These 29 T cell receptor beta chains were sequenced from one sample in a study of cytomegalovirus exposure and HLA in healthy donors. 60 Vbeta and 13 Jbeta primers were used in PCR. Clones were sequenced by immunoSEQ multiplex PCR, and TCRdb holds only the in-frame ones, with some missing. Of over 110,000 clones in the sample, 73% were seen once. The sample taken for sequencing was PBMCs. These receptors all come from a woman in her 40s in good health and CMV-seronegative.

The chain couples TRBV10-2 to TRBJ2-3, with D possibly TRBD2 on 6 matching bases. V was pared by 4 bases and J by 5 bases, with 10 bases between. Germline CDR1 and CDR2: WSHSY and SAAADI. CDR3 length equals 13 residues. The CDR3 loop is CASSAGARDTQYF. DNA for the CDR3: TGCGCCAGCAGTGCGGGAGCCAGAGATACGCAGTATTTT.

The chain carries TRBV6-1 and TRBJ2-5, with a weak D call TRBD2 (5 bases). The V end lost 2 bases, the J end lost 6 bases, and 19 bases lay between the germline ends. Germline loops: CDR1 MNHNS, CDR2 SASEGT. The CDR3 runs 16 residues. CDR3 loop: CASSERSWELGKTQYF. The CDR3 nucleotides read TGTGCCAGCAGTGAACGATCTTGGGAGTTGGGAAAGACCCAGTACTTC.

In its sample, this clone was seen once. This chain connects TRBV15 to TRBJ1-2; TRBD1 is a possible D gene (5 bases). The germline gives CDR1 LNHNV, CDR2 YYDKDF (reference sequence). V dropped 3 bases and J dropped 4 bases, with 15 bases sitting between them. The CDR3 is 15 residues long. Written as DNA, the CDR3 is TGTGCCACCAGCAGGGACATTAATTTCGGCTATGGCTACACCTTC. Translation: CATSRDINFGYGYTF. Full variable domain (remainder filled in from reference TRBV15 and TRBJ1-2): DAMVIQNPRYQVTQFGKPVTLSCSQTLNHNVMYWYQQKSSQAPKLLFHYYDKDFNNEADTPDNFQSRRPNTSFCFLDIRSPGLGDTAMYLCATSRDINFGYGYTFGSGTRLTVV.

The chain links TRBV7-9 to TRBJ1-2, with TRBD1 matching 7 bases. The germline V gene encodes CDR1 SEHNR and CDR2 FQNEAQ (reference sequence). The CDR3 totals 15 residues. The V segment lost 1 base and the J segment 4 bases; nucleotides outside the gene matches: 6. The CDR3 region is CASSLGTGKSYGYTF. In nucleotides, the CDR3 is TGTGCCAGCAGCTTAGGGACAGGAAAAAGCTATGGCTACACCTTC.

This clone was detected only a few times. The chain has TRBV5-4 and TRBJ1-1, with D maybe TRBD1 (5 bases). This CDR3 has 16 amino acids. Trimming took 4 bases from V and 0 from J, leaving 16 bases between them. Germline V gene lookup returns CDR1 SGHNT and CDR2 YYREEE (reference sequence). CDR3 in DNA: TGTGCCAGCAGCGCAGGGCTCCCCTATCTGAACACTGAAGCTTTCTTT. This codes for CASSAGLPYLNTEAFF.

This clone was counted once. V gene TRBV19 combines with J gene TRBJ1-5; tentatively, D is TRBD1 (5 bases). The length of the CDR3 is 15 residues. V lost 3 bases to trimming and J lost 3 bases, with 12 bases between them. CDR1 and CDR2 (germline): LNHDA, SQIVND (reference sequence). The CDR3 is CASSIGGQNNQPQHF. In DNA, the CDR3 is TGTGCCAGTAGTATCGGCGGACAAAACAATCAGCCCCAGCATTTT.

The DNA for the CDR3 is TGTGCCAGTAGTACAAGGAGTGAAGCTTTCTTT. It translates to CASSTRSEAFF. The chain has TRBV19 and TRBJ1-1; unclear D gene. V lost 4 bases and J 7 bases, leaving 7 bases between the germline ends. The CDR3 is 11 residues long. Germline values: CDR1 LNHDA, CDR2 SQIVND (reference sequence).

V and J are TRBV19 and TRBJ1-1; possibly TRBD1 for D (5 bases). Per the germline V gene, CDR1 is LNHDA and CDR2 is SQIVND (reference sequence). The V and J ends lost 8 bases and 1 base respectively, with 23 bases between them. The CDR3 spans 17 residues. Here the CDR3 reads CASLQIGHGSKNTEAFF. For the CDR3, the DNA is TGTGCCAGTCTTCAAATCGGACACGGCAGCAAGAACACTGAAGCTTTCTTT.

This clone was counted a few times. The CDR3 region is CASSQNQNYEQYF. The CDR3 DNA reads as TGTGCCAGCAGCCAAAATCAGAACTACGAGCAGTACTTC. The chain employs TRBV4-2 and TRBJ2-7; no firm D call. This CDR3 spans 13 amino acids. Trimming shortened V by 2 bases and J by 3 bases, and 8 bases separated the two germline ends. Germline CDR1 LGHNA, CDR2 YNFKEQ.

The chain is built from TRBV27 and TRBJ2-6, with 8 bases identical to TRBD2. This CDR3 is 16 amino acids long. Germline-derived CDR1 and CDR2 are MNHEY and SMNVEV (reference sequence). The V gene end was trimmed by 6 bases and the J gene end by 5 bases; junction bases not matched to a gene: 9. CDR3 sequence reads: CASSHRGGVWANVLTF. In DNA form, the CDR3 reads TGTGCCAGCAGCCACCGGGGGGGGGTTTGGGCCAACGTCCTGACTTTC.

The chain carries TRBV7-3 and TRBJ2-1, with TRBD2 matching 11 bases. The CDR3 has 18 amino acids. V shed 2 bases and J 7 bases; nucleotides not matched to a gene: 13. Germline CDR1 SGHTA, CDR2 FQGTGA. DNA of the CDR3: TGTGCCAGCAGCTTATACCCAACTAGCGGGGGCCAGGGGAATGAGCAGTTCTTC. Protein product: CASSLYPTSGGQGNEQFF.

The chain has TRBV19 and TRBJ1-1; 7 positions agree with TRBD1. J lost 4 bases, V lost 2 bases, and 7 bases had no gene match. The CDR3 has 15 residues. Germline assignment: CDR1 LNHDA and CDR2 SQIVND (reference sequence). CDR3 sequence: CASSIRSAGGTEAFF. The CDR3 region has the DNA TGTGCCAGTAGTATAAGGAGCGCAGGGGGCACTGAAGCTTTCTTT.

The chain is built from TRBV4-1 and TRBJ1-3, with D unresolved. The CDR3 spans 17 residues. Per the germline V gene, CDR1 is MGHRA and CDR2 is YSYEKL. V was trimmed by 4 bases and J by 3 bases, leaving 19 bases between them. The CDR3 bases are TGCGCCAGCAGCCCGCACGCATCTAATGTGCTTGGAAACACCATATATTTT. This sequence encodes CASSPHASNVLGNTIYF.

The V gene is TRBV5-4, the J gene TRBJ1-2; 9 bases line up with TRBD1. Germline assignment: CDR1 SGHNT and CDR2 YYREEE (reference sequence). This CDR3 is built from 14 residues. V was clipped by 0 bases and J by 5 bases; unmatched bases: 2. The CDR3 loop reads CASSLEDRGYGYTF. In DNA form, the CDR3 reads TGTGCCAGCAGCTTGGAGGACAGGGGTTATGGCTACACCTTC.

The chain is built from TRBV6-5 and TRBJ1-4; D is ambiguous. The germline gives CDR1 MNHEY, CDR2 SVGAGI. Trimming pared 5 bases from V and 5 bases from J, leaving 12 bases between. The CDR3 spans 14 residues. CDR3: CASSPLQSNEKLFF. The CDR3 DNA reads as TGTGCCAGCAGTCCTTTACAGAGCAATGAAAAACTGTTTTTT.

The chain has TRBV4-1 and TRBJ1-2; D may be TRBD1 (6 bases). Trimming stripped 3 bases from V and 8 bases from J, with 19 bases between. CDR3 length equals 15 residues. CDR1 is MGHRA and CDR2 is YSYEKL in the germline V gene. Written as DNA, the CDR3 is TGCGCCAGCAGCCAGCTTTTGGGGGGGGGCGGAGGCTACACCTTC. It translates to CASSQLLGGGGGYTF.

The chain combines TRBV27 with TRBJ2-7; TRBD1 aligns across 7 bases. Germline assignment: CDR1 MNHEY and CDR2 SMNVEV (reference sequence). This CDR3 contains 15 residues. V shed 7 bases, J shed 4 bases, and the junction held 13 bases outside the gene matches. In nucleotides, the CDR3 is TGTGCCAGCAAACTTACAGGGGCCTCAGGTTACGAGCAGTACTTC. As protein: CASKLTGASGYEQYF.

This clone appeared once. V usage is TRBV4-1 and J usage is TRBJ2-2, with D perhaps matching TRBD2 (6 bases). The CDR3 loop spans 16 amino acids. The ends were cut back, 4 bases at V and 4 bases at J, with 16 bases in the middle. Germline V gene lookup returns CDR1 MGHRA and CDR2 YSYEKL. The CDR3 bases are TGCGCCAGCAGCCCGCAACTAGTGGGGGGCACCGGGGAGCTGTTTTTT. Its translation: CASSPQLVGGTGELFF.

The rearrangement links TRBV7-9 to TRBJ2-5; 10 nucleotides align to TRBD2. V gave up 3 bases and J gave up 0 bases; unmatched junction bases: 4. Germline V gives CDR1 SEHNR, CDR2 FQNEAQ (reference sequence). This CDR3 contains 16 residues. CDR3 loop: CASSFLLAGYQETQYF. The CDR3 DNA reads as TGTGCCAGCAGCTTCCTACTAGCGGGGTACCAAGAGACCCAGTACTTC.

J is TRBJ1-6 and V is TRBV6-6, with a weak D call TRBD1 (5 bases). Trimming pared 11 bases from V and 6 bases from J, leaving 11 bases between. Germline CDR1 reads MNHNY; CDR2 reads SVGAGI (reference sequence). The CDR3 extends over 12 amino acids. CDR3 sequence: CAAGVLNSPLHF. The CDR3 region has the DNA TGTGCCGCGGGGGTCCTTAATTCACCCCTCCACTTT.

With regard to this clone: One end of the junction is discordant with germline, which a read error may explain. This chain links TRBV7-9 with TRBJ2-2, with D perhaps matching TRBD1 (8 bases). The CDR3 runs to 16 residues. Germline values: CDR1 SEHNR, CDR2 FQNEAQ (reference sequence). This CDR3 is CSSSLPDREGPGELFF. The CDR3 DNA reads as TGTTCCAGCAGCTTACCGGACAGGGAGGGGCCGGGGGAGCTGTTTTTT.

The table lists this clone with a few counts. CDR3 protein: CASSTGGAREQFF. The DNA of the CDR3 is TGTGCCAGCAGCACCGGGGGGGCCAGGGAGCAGTTCTTC. The V call is TRBV5-4, the J call TRBJ2-1; 8 bases are shared with TRBD2. Trimming cost V 4 bases and J 10 bases; bases outside gene matches: 7. CDR3 length: 13 amino acids. Germline CDR1 is SGHNT and CDR2 is YYREEE (reference sequence).

The J gene is TRBJ1-5, the V gene TRBV2; 7 bases line up with TRBD1. V was clipped by 8 bases and J by 4 bases; unmatched bases: 5. The CDR3 consists of 13 residues. Germline V gives CDR1 SNHLY, CDR2 FYNNEI. Here the CDR3 DNA reads TGTGCCAGCTCCTTACAGGGGAATCAGCCCCAGCATTTT. Encoded protein: CASSLQGNQPQHF.

This clone has only a few counts. The V and J genes are TRBV4-3 and TRBJ1-1, with no clear D. With 1 base removed from V and 1 base from J, the gap between germline ends came to 7 bases. Germline loops: CDR1 LGHNA, CDR2 YSLEER. This CDR3 spans 14 amino acids. The CDR3 nucleotides are TGCGCCAGCAGCCAAGTGAGGCAGAACACTGAAGCTTTCTTT. It codes for CASSQVRQNTEAFF.

In this sample, this clone turned up a few times. The V call is TRBV5-4, the J call TRBJ1-1; 12 nucleotides align to TRBD1. Germline loops: CDR1 SGHNT, CDR2 YYREEE (reference sequence). CDR3 length: 16 amino acids. The junction had 3 bases not matched to a gene; V was cut back by 3 bases and J by 0 bases. The CDR3 loop reads CASSWGQGAVNTEAFF. The CDR3 coding sequence is TGTGCCAGCAGCTGGGGACAGGGGGCGGTGAACACTGAAGCTTTCTTT.

This rearrangement joins TRBV27 to TRBJ2-6, with D maybe TRBD1 (5 bases). Germline V gene lookup returns CDR1 MNHEY and CDR2 SMNVEV (reference sequence). Trimming took 5 bases from V and 4 from J, leaving 9 bases between them. The CDR3 extends over 14 amino acids. The CDR3 DNA sequence: TGTGCCAGCAGTCCGCGGACAGGGGCCAACGTCCTGACTTTC. Amino acids: CASSPRTGANVLTF.

The chain joins TRBV27 to TRBJ2-7, with D possibly TRBD1 on 6 matching bases. Germline V CDR1 and CDR2: MNHEY, SMNVEV (reference sequence). V lost 6 bases and J lost 0, with 24 bases in between. CDR3 length: 18 residues. Written as DNA, the CDR3 is TGTGCCAGCAGCCCAGATGGAAGGGACAATCCAAACTCCTACGAGCAGTACTTC. This translates into CASSPDGRDNPNSYEQYF.

V and J are TRBV28 and TRBJ1-5, with 7 bases aligning to TRBD1. In germline, CDR1 is MDHEN, CDR2 SYDVKM. The V gene end was trimmed by 3 bases and the J gene end by 0 bases; junction bases not matched to a gene: 2. The CDR3 loop spans 15 amino acids. CDR3 in DNA: TGTGCCAGCAGTTTGACAGGGACTAGCAATCAGCCCCAGCATTTT. It encodes CASSLTGTSNQPQHF.

The chain has TRBV29-1 and TRBJ1-1; D is possibly TRBD1 (5 bases). V was clipped by 7 bases and J by 2 bases, with 14 bases between them. The germline V gene has CDR1 SQVTM and CDR2 ANQGSEA. The CDR3 contains 13 residues. Written as DNA, the CDR3 is TGCAGCGCCCCTTCGGGACTAAACACTGAAGCTTTCTTT. This encodes CSAPSGLNTEAFF.